Each of the 3 T cell receptor beta chains below was sequenced from the same sample in a study of T cell responses to AZD1222 COVID-19 vaccine. TCRdb's copy holds only in-frame clones and misses some; the assay was immunoSEQ multiplex PCR. The table records 95,000 to 110,000 clones, about 88% of them present only once. The sequencing here drew on peripheral blood, taken on day 0 of AZD1222 vaccination. These receptors all stem from an adult in good health.

The rearrangement joins TRBV28 to TRBJ1-3, with unresolved D. Per germline, CDR1 MDHEN and CDR2 SYDVKM. V was clipped by 1 base and J by 0 bases, with 13 bases between them. The CDR3 extends over 17 amino acids. CDR3 sequence (DNA): TGTGCCAGCAGTTTATCTGCAGTAATCAGCTCTGGAAACACCATATATTTT. Protein: CASSLSAVISSGNTIYF.

This sequence joins TRBV11-3 and TRBJ2-7; TRBD2 agrees at 8 bases. The CDR3 totals 16 residues. J lost 5 bases, V lost 6 bases, and 15 bases had no gene match. CDR1 is SGHNT and CDR2 is YENEEA in the germline V gene. In DNA, the CDR3 is TGTGCCAGCAGTCCCGGGGGGGCACAGGGATTCCACGAGCAGTACTTC. Protein product: CASSPGGAQGFHEQYF.

The V and J genes are TRBV4-1 and TRBJ2-5; D tentatively reads TRBD1 or TRBD2 (5 bases each). This CDR3 comprises 16 residues. V was trimmed by 2 bases and J by 4 bases, leaving 17 bases between them. The germline V gene has CDR1 MGHRA and CDR2 YSYEKL. CDR3: CASSQNPGVRAETQYF. The CDR3 DNA sequence: TGCGCCAGCAGCCAAAACCCCGGGGTCAGGGCAGAGACCCAGTACTTC.